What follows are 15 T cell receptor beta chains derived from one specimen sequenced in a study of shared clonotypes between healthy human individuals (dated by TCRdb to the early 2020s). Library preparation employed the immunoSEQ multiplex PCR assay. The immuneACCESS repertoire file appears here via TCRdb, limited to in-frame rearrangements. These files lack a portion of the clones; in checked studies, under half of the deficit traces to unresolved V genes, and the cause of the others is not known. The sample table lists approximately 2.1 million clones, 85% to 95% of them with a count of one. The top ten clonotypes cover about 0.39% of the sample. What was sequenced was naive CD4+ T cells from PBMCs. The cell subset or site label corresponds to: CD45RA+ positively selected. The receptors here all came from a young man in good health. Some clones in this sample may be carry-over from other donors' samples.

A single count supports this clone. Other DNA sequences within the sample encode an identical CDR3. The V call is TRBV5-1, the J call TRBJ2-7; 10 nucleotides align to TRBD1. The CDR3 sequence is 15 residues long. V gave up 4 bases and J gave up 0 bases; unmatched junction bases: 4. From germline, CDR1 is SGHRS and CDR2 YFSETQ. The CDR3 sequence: CASSPRTGGSYEQYF. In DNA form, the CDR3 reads TGCGCCAGCAGCCCTCGGACAGGGGGCTCCTACGAGCAGTACTTC.

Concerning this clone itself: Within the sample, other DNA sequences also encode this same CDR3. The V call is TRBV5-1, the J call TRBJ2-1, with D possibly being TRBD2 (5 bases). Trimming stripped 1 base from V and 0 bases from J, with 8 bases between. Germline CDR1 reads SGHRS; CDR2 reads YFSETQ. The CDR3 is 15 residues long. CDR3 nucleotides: TGCGCCAGCAGCTTGAGCGGAAGCTCCTACAATGAGCAGTTCTTC. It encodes CASSLSGSSYNEQFF. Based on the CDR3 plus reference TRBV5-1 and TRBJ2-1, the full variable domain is KAGVTQTPRYLIKTRGQQVTLSCSPISGHRSVSWYQQTPGQGLQFLFEYFSETQRNKGNFPGRFSGRQFSNSRSEMNVSTLELGDSALYLCASSLSGSSYNEQFFGPGTRLTVL.

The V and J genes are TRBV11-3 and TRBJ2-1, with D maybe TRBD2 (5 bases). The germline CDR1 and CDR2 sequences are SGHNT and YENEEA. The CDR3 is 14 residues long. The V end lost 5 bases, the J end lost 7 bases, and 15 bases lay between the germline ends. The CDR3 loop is CASSPQGSWNEQFF. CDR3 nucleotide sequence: TGTGCCAGCAGCCCACAAGGGAGTTGGAATGAGCAGTTCTTC.

Here the CDR3 reads CASSPFASGNTIYF. In DNA, the CDR3 is TGTGCCAGCTCACCTTTTGCATCCGGAAACACCATATATTTT. The chain has TRBV18 and TRBJ1-3, with D uncertain. Germline values: CDR1 KGHSH, CDR2 LQKENI. This CDR3 comprises 14 residues. Trimming pared 3 bases from V and 4 bases from J, leaving 10 bases between.

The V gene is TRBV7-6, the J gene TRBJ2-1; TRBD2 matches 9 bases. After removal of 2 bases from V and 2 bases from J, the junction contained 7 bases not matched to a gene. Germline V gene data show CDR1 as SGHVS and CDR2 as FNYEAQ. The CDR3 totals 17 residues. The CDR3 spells CASSLLGQREAYNEQFF. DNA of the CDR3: TGTGCCAGCAGCTTATTAGGCCAGCGGGAGGCCTACAATGAGCAGTTCTTC.

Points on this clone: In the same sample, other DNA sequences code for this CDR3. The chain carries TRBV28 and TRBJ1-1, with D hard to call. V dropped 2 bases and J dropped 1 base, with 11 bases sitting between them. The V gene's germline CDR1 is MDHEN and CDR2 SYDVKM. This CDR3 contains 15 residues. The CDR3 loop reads CASSLGTGRNTEAFF. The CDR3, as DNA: TGTGCCAGCAGTTTAGGCACGGGGAGGAACACTGAAGCTTTCTTT.

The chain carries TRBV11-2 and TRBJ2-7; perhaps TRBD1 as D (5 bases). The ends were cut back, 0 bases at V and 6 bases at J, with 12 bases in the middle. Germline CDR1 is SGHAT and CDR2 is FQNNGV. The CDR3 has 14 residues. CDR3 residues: CASSLEFRVSEQYF. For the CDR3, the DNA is TGTGCCAGCAGCTTAGAATTCAGGGTCTCCGAGCAGTACTTC.

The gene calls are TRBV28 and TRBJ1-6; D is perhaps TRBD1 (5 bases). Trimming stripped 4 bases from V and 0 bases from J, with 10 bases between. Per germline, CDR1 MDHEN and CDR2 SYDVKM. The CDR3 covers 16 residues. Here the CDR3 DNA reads TGTGCCAGCAGTTATAGTCAGGGCTCCTATAATTCACCCCTCCACTTT. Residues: CASSYSQGSYNSPLHF.

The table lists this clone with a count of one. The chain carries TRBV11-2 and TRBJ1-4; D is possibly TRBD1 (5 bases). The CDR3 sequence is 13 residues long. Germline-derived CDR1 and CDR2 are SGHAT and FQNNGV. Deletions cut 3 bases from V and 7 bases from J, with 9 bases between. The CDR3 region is CASSFIRGEKLFF. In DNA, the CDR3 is TGTGCCAGCAGCTTTATAAGGGGTGAAAAACTGTTTTTT.

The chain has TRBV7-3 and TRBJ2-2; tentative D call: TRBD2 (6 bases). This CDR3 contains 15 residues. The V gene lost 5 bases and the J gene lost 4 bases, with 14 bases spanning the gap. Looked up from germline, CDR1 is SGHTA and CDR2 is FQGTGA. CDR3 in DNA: TGTGCCAGCAGCCCCGGGAGATCAGTCACCGGGGAGCTGTTTTTT. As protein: CASSPGRSVTGELFF. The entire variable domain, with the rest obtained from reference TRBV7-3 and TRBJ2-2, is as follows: GAGVSQTPSNKVTEKGKYVELRCDPISGHTALYWYRQSLGQGPEFLIYFQGTGAADDSGLPNDRFFAVRPEGSVSTLKIQRTERGDSAVYLCASSPGRSVTGELFFGEGSRLTVL.

CDR3 DNA sequence: TGTGCCACCAGCAGAGCGGCAGGGGGCACCTACGAGCAGTACTTC. Translation: CATSRAAGGTYEQYF. The gene calls are TRBV15 and TRBJ2-7; 8 nucleotides line up with TRBD1. Germline loops: CDR1 LNHNV, CDR2 YYDKDF (reference sequence). Trimming removed 1 base from V and 2 bases from J; junction bases left unmatched: 4. The CDR3 runs to 15 residues.

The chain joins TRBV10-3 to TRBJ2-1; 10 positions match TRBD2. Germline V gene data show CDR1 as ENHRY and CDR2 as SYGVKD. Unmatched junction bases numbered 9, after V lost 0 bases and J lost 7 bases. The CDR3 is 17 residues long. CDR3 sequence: CAISESRLAGVGNEQFF. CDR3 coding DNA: TGTGCCATCAGTGAGTCGCGGCTAGCGGGAGTGGGGAATGAGCAGTTCTTC.

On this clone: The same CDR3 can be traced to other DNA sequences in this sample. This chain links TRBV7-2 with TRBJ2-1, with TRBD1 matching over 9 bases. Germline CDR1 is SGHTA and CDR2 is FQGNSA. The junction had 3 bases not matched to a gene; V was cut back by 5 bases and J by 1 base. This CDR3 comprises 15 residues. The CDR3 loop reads CASSIDRGSYNEQFF. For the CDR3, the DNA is TGTGCCAGCAGCATCGACAGGGGGTCCTACAATGAGCAGTTCTTC.

Written as DNA, the CDR3 is TGTGCCAGCAGCCAAGACTCCCTCCGGGGACCATCCTACGAGCAGTACTTC. Translating gives CASSQDSLRGPSYEQYF. V is TRBV14 and J is TRBJ2-7; TRBD1 or TRBD2 may be the D gene (5 bases each). The germline V gene has CDR1 SGHDN and CDR2 FVKESK. The V end lost 0 bases, the J end lost 1 base, and 16 bases lay between the germline ends. The CDR3 length is 17 residues.

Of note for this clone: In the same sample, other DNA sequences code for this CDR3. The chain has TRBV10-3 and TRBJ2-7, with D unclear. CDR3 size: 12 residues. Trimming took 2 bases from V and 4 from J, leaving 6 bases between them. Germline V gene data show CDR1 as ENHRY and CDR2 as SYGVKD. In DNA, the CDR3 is TGTGCCATCAGTGAGGTGTCTTACGAGCAGTACTTC. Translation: CAISEVSYEQYF.